A selection of T cell receptor beta chains follows, all from one sample in a study of T cells after yellow fever vaccination. A single record per CDR3 protein comes from TCRdb applying MiXCR to the 5' RACE reads. The data show some 110,000 distinct CDR3 sequences, around 7.4% seen once. This specimen consisted of CD4+ T cells sorted from PBMCs, obtained around 10 days after the first yellow fever vaccination. These receptors originate from a man between 18 and 35 years old who received the YFV17D yellow fever vaccine. CDR3s include the opening cysteine and the closing phenylalanine or tryptophan. The D gene is left open where the match is weak. Not all rows give a size; the values are once, few, many and, for expanded clones, a class.

TGCGCCAGCAGCCGACAGGGCGGCACAGATACGCAGTATTTT CASSRQGGTDTQYF many TRBD1 TRBJ2-3 TRBV5-1
TGCGCCAGCAGCTTGTCTTTGGGACTAGCAAGCTACAATGAGCAGTTCTTC CASSLSLGLASYNEQFF many TRBD2 TRBJ2-1 TRBV5-1
TGCAGTGCTAGAGATACTGCGGATCAGCCCCAGCATTTT CSARDTADQPQHF many NA TRBJ1-5 TRBV20-1
TGTGCCAGCAGCCTTGGGGAGGGCTACTACGAGCAGTACTTC CASSLGEGYYEQYF many TRBD2 TRBJ2-7 TRBV12-3/TRBV12-4
TGCGCCAGCAGCTCTGGTGCGCAGTCGATCACAGATACGCAGTATTTT CASSSGAQSITDTQYF many NA TRBJ2-3 TRBV5-1
TGTGCCAGCAGTTCCCCCATGGACGGCTACACCTTC CASSSPMDGYTF many NA TRBJ1-2 TRBV6-5
TGTGCCAGCAGCCCCCGGGACAGGGGCATTCAGTACTTC CASSPRDRGIQYF many TRBD1 TRBJ2-4 TRBV5-6
TGTGCCAGCAGCCGCGGACAGGGGGTCACAGATACGCAGTATTTT CASSRGQGVTDTQYF many TRBD1 TRBJ2-3 TRBV7-9
TGTGCCAGCAGCCAAGATCTTGTCTATGAGCAGTTCTTC CASSQDLVYEQFF many NA TRBJ2-1 TRBV4-2
TGCAGTGCTAGAGATCTAACTAGGGGACACTGGAATAATCAGCCCCAGCATTTT CSARDLTRGHWNNQPQHF many NA TRBJ1-5 TRBV20-1
TGTGCCAGCAGCCAAGACGCCACCCACGGGACTGAAGCTTTCTTT CASSQDATHGTEAFF many NA TRBJ1-1 TRBV3-1
TGTGCCAGCAGCTTAGGGCCCCAGCGGGGGTGGCAGTTCTTC CASSLGPQRGWQFF many TRBD2 TRBJ2-1 TRBV7-2
TGCGCCAGCAGCCAAGAACGGTCGACAGGGAGGGGGACCGGGGAGCTGTTTTTT CASSQERSTGRGTGELFF many NA TRBJ2-2 TRBV4-3
TGTGCCAGCAGCTTGATAGATCGCAGGGGGATTTCGAACACCGGGGAGCTGTTTTTT CASSLIDRRGISNTGELFF many TRBD1 TRBJ2-2 TRBV5-4
TGTGCCAGCAGATTCGGGACAGGTGGCTACACCTTC CASRFGTGGYTF NA TRBD1 TRBJ1-2 TRBV5-6
TGTGCCAGCAGCCGTGGCCGTGGTCACTCACCCCTCCACTTT CASSRGRGHSPLHF few NA TRBJ1-6 TRBV6-1
TGCGCCAGCAGCCAAGATGCGACAGGGAATTCACCCCTCCACTTT CASSQDATGNSPLHF many TRBD1 TRBJ1-6 TRBV4-3
TGTGCCAGCTCACCCGGACAGTGGGGTTTCACCTTC CASSPGQWGFTF many NA TRBJ1-2 TRBV18
TGTGCCAGCAGCTCACAGGGGGCAAACAAAGAGACCCAGTACTTC CASSSQGANKETQYF few TRBD1 TRBJ2-5 TRBV7-2
TGTGCCAGCAGCATTCAGGGTACCGAAAAACTGTTTTTT CASSIQGTEKLFF many NA TRBJ1-4 TRBV7-2
TGTGCCAGCAGTTGGACAGGGGGCATTCATCAGCCCCAGCATTTT CASSWTGGIHQPQHF many TRBD1 TRBJ1-5 TRBV12-3/TRBV12-4
TGCAGCGCTTCGAGGGGGGGGTCCACAGATACGCAGTATTTT CSASRGGSTDTQYF many NA TRBJ2-3 TRBV29-1
TGTGCCAGCAGCCAAGATTTGGTTGGCTCCGCGTCCTACAATGAGCAGTTCTTC CASSQDLVGSASYNEQFF many NA TRBJ2-1 TRBV4-2
TGTGCCAGCAACCTGTGGGGGGCTAACTATGGCTACACCTTC CASNLWGANYGYTF many NA TRBJ1-2 TRBV12-3/TRBV12-4
TGCGCCAGCAGCTTCTGGCAGAGATACAATGAGCAGTTCTTC CASSFWQRYNEQFF many NA TRBJ2-1 TRBV5-1
TGTGCCAGCAGCGTAGCTGAGAGGGGGCTTGGCGGGGAGCTGTTTTTT CASSVAERGLGGELFF many TRBD1 TRBJ2-2 TRBV9
TGTGCCACCAGCGGCTCTATAGCGGGGGGGTACAATGAGCAGTTCTTC CATSGSIAGGYNEQFF many TRBD2 TRBJ2-1 TRBV15
TGTGCCAGCAGCCCCCGGTCAGGCGATCGTGGGTACACTGAAGCTTTCTTT CASSPRSGDRGYTEAFF many NA TRBJ1-1 TRBV9
TGTGCCAGCAGCTTGAACCAAGTGACCCAGTACTTC CASSLNQVTQYF NA NA TRBJ2-5 TRBV7-9
TGTGCCAGCTCACCACAGGGGCAAAGTAATTCACCCCTCCACTTT CASSPQGQSNSPLHF many NA TRBJ1-6 TRBV18
TGCAGTGCTGGGACAGATCAAGAGACCCAGTACTTC CSAGTDQETQYF many TRBD1 TRBJ2-5 TRBV20-1
TGTGCCAGTGAGCGGGGGCCAGGAGAGACCCAGTACTTC CASERGPGETQYF many TRBD2 TRBJ2-5 TRBV19
TGTGCCAGCAGCTTAGTTGGGACGGAGACCCAGTACTTC CASSLVGTETQYF medium-sized NA TRBJ2-5 TRBV7-9
TGTGCCAGCATGCAGGGTACGGCGGGGCAGCCCCAGCATTTT CASMQGTAGQPQHF few NA TRBJ1-5 TRBV12-3/TRBV12-4
TGTGCCAGCAGTTACGCCTATACAGGGTCGGGCGCCGGGGAGCTGTTTTTT CASSYAYTGSGAGELFF many NA TRBJ2-2 TRBV6-5
TGTGCCAGCAGCTTAGATCGGGGACAGCCCCAGCATTTT CASSLDRGQPQHF many NA TRBJ1-5 TRBV7-9
TGTGCCAGCAGTCTTTCCCCGGGACAGCAAGAGACCCAGTACTTC CASSLSPGQQETQYF many TRBD1 TRBJ2-5 TRBV2
TGTGCCAGCGCGACTAGCGGGGGGGCGGTAGAGACCCAGTACTTC CASATSGGAVETQYF many TRBD2 TRBJ2-5 TRBV12-3/TRBV12-4
TGTGCCAGCAGCTTAACGGGACAGCAGACCTACGAGCAGTACTTC CASSLTGQQTYEQYF NA TRBD1 TRBJ2-7 TRBV7-2
TGTGCCAGCAGCTTATCCCAGGGGCGGGAAAAACTGTTTTTT CASSLSQGREKLFF many NA TRBJ1-4 TRBV7-2
TGCGCCAGCAGCCAAGATAGGGACGCCTCTACGGGCTACGAGCAGTACTTC CASSQDRDASTGYEQYF many NA TRBJ2-7 TRBV4-3
TGTGCCAGCAGCCAAGGGGGGGGCTCCTACAATGAGCAGTTCTTC CASSQGGGSYNEQFF many TRBD2 TRBJ2-1 TRBV4-2
TGCGCCAGCAGCTGGTCCTTCGCGGGGGGTACCAATGAGCAGTTCTTC CASSWSFAGGTNEQFF few TRBD2 TRBJ2-1 TRBV5-1
TGTGCCAGCAGCCCTGTAGGGAGCGCTGAAAACATTCAGTACTTC CASSPVGSAENIQYF many NA TRBJ2-4 TRBV7-9
TGCGCCAGCAGCTTGGCCCTCGGGCCCCAAGAGACCCAGTACTTC CASSLALGPQETQYF many NA TRBJ2-5 TRBV5-1
TGCGCCAGCAGCTGGTTGGCGGGCCAAGAGACCCAGTACTTC CASSWLAGQETQYF many NA TRBJ2-5 TRBV5-1
TGTGCCAGCAGCCCCTTCCTCAGACCGAACACCGGGGAGCTGTTTTTT CASSPFLRPNTGELFF many NA TRBJ2-2 TRBV7-6
TGCAGTGCCAGCGCTAGGGGAACTTTCTATGGCTACACCTTC CSASARGTFYGYTF many NA TRBJ1-2 TRBV20-1
TGTGCCAGCAGTCGGGCGGATTGGGGAACTGAAGCTTTCTTT CASSRADWGTEAFF NA NA TRBJ1-1 TRBV12-3/TRBV12-4